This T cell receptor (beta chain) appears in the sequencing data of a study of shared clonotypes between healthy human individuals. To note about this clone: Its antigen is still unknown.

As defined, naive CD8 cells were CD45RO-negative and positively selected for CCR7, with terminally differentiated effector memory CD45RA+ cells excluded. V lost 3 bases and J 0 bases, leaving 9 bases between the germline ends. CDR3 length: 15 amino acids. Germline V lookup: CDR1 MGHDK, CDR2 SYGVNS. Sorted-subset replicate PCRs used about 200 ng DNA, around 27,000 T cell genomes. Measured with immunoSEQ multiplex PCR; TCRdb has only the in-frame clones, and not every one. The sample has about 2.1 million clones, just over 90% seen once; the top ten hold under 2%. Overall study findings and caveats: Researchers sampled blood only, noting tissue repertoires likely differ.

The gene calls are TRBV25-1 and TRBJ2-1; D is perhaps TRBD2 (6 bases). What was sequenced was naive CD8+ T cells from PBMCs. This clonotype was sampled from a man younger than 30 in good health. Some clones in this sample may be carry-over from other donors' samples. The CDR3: CASSERGSSYNEQFF. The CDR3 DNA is TGTGCCAGCAGTGAGCGGGGCAGCTCCTACAATGAGCAGTTCTTC.